These 20 T cell receptor beta chains share one sample of origin, sequenced in a study of Graves' ophthalmopathy and Graves' hyperthyroidism. Scientists amplified the TCR beta CDR3 regions from RNA transcripts. First-round RT-PCR relied on HTBI primers, and a second-round multiplex PCR came next. One entry per CDR3 protein, called by TCRdb with MiXCR from the multiplex PCR reads. The profile shows hundreds of thousands of distinct CDR3 sequences, over 13% of them singletons. The sequencing sample was made of blood. The receptors derive from a woman in her twenties or thirties with Graves' ophthalmopathy.

This clonotype was detected many times. The V gene is TRBV29-1, the J gene TRBJ1-2; no reliable D call. Trimming removed 1 base from V and 4 bases from J, with 10 bases in between. Germline V gives CDR1 SQVTM, CDR2 ANQGSEA. CDR3 length equals 13 residues. The CDR3 nucleotides read TGCAGCGTTGAAGGGGCCAGACCCTATGGCTACACCTTC. Its protein product is CSVEGARPYGYTF.

At least ten counts were recorded for this clonotype. The V gene is TRBV6-1, the J gene TRBJ1-6; D remains unclear. The length of the CDR3 is 16 residues. V was cut by 10 bases and J by 1 base, with 17 bases left in between. The germline V gene has CDR1 MNHNS and CDR2 SASEGT. This chain's CDR3 is CATKRQPGSYNSPLHF. The CDR3 nucleotides read TGTGCCACCAAACGCCAACCTGGGTCCTATAATTCACCCCTCCACTTT.

This clonotype was seen repeatedly, ten times or more. V gene TRBV6-1 combines with J gene TRBJ1-5; possibly TRBD1 for D (5 bases). The CDR3 runs to 15 residues. V shed 3 bases and J shed 9 bases, with 18 bases lying between them. Per the germline V gene, CDR1 is MNHNS and CDR2 is SASEGT. Here the CDR3 reads CASSDSSQALWPQHF. The CDR3 DNA reads TGTGCCAGCAGTGACAGTTCACAGGCGCTTTGGCCCCAGCATTTT.

This clonotype was seen a handful of times. This sequence joins TRBV30 and TRBJ1-2; D uncertain. The V and J ends lost 4 bases and 4 bases respectively, with 10 bases between them. The length of the CDR3 is 12 residues. Germline V gene lookup returns CDR1 GTSNPN and CDR2 SVGIG (reference sequence). CDR3 region: CAWIRHSYGYTF. CDR3 nucleotide sequence: TGTGCCTGGATCAGACATAGCTATGGCTACACCTTC. The entire variable domain, with the rest obtained from reference TRBV30 and TRBJ1-2, is as follows: SQTIHQWPATLVQPVGSPLSLECTVEGTSNPNLYWYRQAAGRGLQLLFYSVGIGQISSEVPQNLSASRPQDRQFILSSKKLLLSDSGFYLCAWIRHSYGYTFGSGTRLTVV.

This clonotype showed up many times. V is TRBV11-2 and J is TRBJ1-1; maybe TRBD1 (5 bases). V dropped 1 base and J dropped 1 base, with 7 bases sitting between them. The CDR3 length is 14 residues. The germline V gene has CDR1 SGHAT and CDR2 FQNNGV. The CDR3 bases are TGTGCCAGCAGCTTAGGGGGCCGGAACACTGAAGCTTTCTTT. This gives the protein CASSLGGRNTEAFF.

This rearrangement joins TRBV13 to TRBJ1-1, with a possible D match to TRBD1 (5 bases). CDR3 length equals 15 residues. CDR1 is PRHDT and CDR2 is FYEKMQ in the germline V gene (reference sequence). V was cut by 7 bases and J by 4 bases, with 19 bases left in between. CDR3 in amino acids: CASTKAGSGVTEAFF. The CDR3 DNA sequence: TGTGCCAGCACCAAGGCAGGGAGTGGAGTCACTGAAGCTTTCTTT.

This clonotype was seen ten or more times. The genes are TRBV12-3 or TRBV12-4 and TRBJ1-5; D might be TRBD1 (5 bases). Trimming stripped 8 bases from V and 3 bases from J, with 20 bases between. The CDR3 consists of 16 residues. The CDR3 loop reads CASQLHYTGDNQPQHF. The CDR3 DNA is TGTGCCAGCCAACTCCACTATACAGGCGACAATCAGCCCCAGCATTTT.

This clonotype has only a few counts. The V call is TRBV12-3 or TRBV12-4, the J call TRBJ1-3; D is undetermined. There are 15 residues in the CDR3. The V gene lost 2 bases and the J gene lost 1 base, with 9 bases spanning the gap. CDR3 sequence (DNA): TGTGCCAGCAGTTTACCAGGAGGATCTGGAAACACCATATATTTT. Amino acids: CASSLPGGSGNTIYF.

This clonotype was found many times. The V and J genes are TRBV27 and TRBJ1-1; D is ambiguous. In germline, CDR1 is MNHEY, CDR2 SMNVEV (reference sequence). V dropped 6 bases and J dropped 0 bases, with 14 bases sitting between them. The CDR3 spans 15 residues. The CDR3 loop reads CASSLTARMNTEAFF. CDR3 in DNA: TGTGCCAGCAGCCTCACAGCAAGGATGAACACTGAAGCTTTCTTT.

The sample holds a few counts of this clonotype. The chain is built from TRBV7-2 and TRBJ2-5; 7 bases align to TRBD2. V was pared by 2 bases and J by 5 bases, with 5 bases of the junction left unmatched. This CDR3 comprises 14 residues. Germline CDR1 SGHTA, CDR2 FQGNSA. The CDR3 DNA is TGTGCCAGCAGCTTAAGGCGGGAGCGGGAGACCCAGTACTTC. Translated: CASSLRRERETQYF.

A note on this clonotype: A much larger clone lies a single base off, so this may be a read error. This chain links TRBV12-5 with TRBJ1-1, with D possibly matching TRBD1 (5 bases). The CDR3 spans 13 residues. Germline V gene data show CDR1 as LGHNT and CDR2 as FRNRAP. The CDR3 here is CACGLGGGAEAFF. CDR3 nucleotides: TGTGCTTGTGGTTTGGGGGGAGGGGCTGAAGCTTTCTTT.

The chain combines TRBV13 with TRBJ2-5; D ambiguous. This CDR3 region has 15 residues. Germline CDR1 is PRHDT and CDR2 is FYEKMQ (reference sequence). The germline V and J ends were trimmed by 3 bases and 5 bases, with 16 bases remaining between them. This chain's CDR3 is CASSFRSLAGETQYF. In nucleotides, the CDR3 is TGTGCCAGCAGCTTTCGGTCTTTAGCTGGTGAGACCCAGTACTTC.

This clonotype has at least ten counts. V and J are TRBV3-1 and TRBJ2-5; D is unresolved. The germline V gene has CDR1 LGHDT and CDR2 YNNKEL (reference sequence). The CDR3 loop spans 15 amino acids. V was pared by 1 base and J by 5 bases, with 14 bases between. CDR3: CASSQARVIRETQYF. The CDR3 DNA reads TGTGCCAGCAGCCAAGCCCGGGTGATACGGGAGACCCAGTACTTC.

Many counts were recorded for this clonotype. Compared with germline, one end of the junction differs, possibly owing to a read error. The chain uses TRBV27 and TRBJ2-7; the D gene is possibly TRBD2 (5 bases). This CDR3 contains 11 residues. Germline V gene data show CDR1 as MNHEY and CDR2 as SMNVEV (reference sequence). The CDR3 reads CASHGLYGQYF. The CDR3 DNA sequence: TGTGCCAGCCACGGACTTTACGGGCAGTACTTC.

This clonotype showed up many times. J is TRBJ1-5 and V is TRBV6-1; unclear D gene. V was cut by 1 base and J by 7 bases, with 11 bases left in between. The CDR3 has 14 residues. Germline values: CDR1 MNHNS, CDR2 SASEGT. The CDR3 sequence is CASSEGGLRQPQHF. CDR3 coding DNA: TGTGCCAGCAGTGAAGGAGGTTTAAGACAGCCCCAGCATTTT.

A note on this clonotype: A much larger clonotype is one base distant, so this may be a read error. The chain links TRBV11-2 to TRBJ2-7, with TRBD2 identical over 7 bases. The CDR3 spans 17 residues. Germline V gene data show CDR1 as SGHAT and CDR2 as FQNNGV. J lost 1 base, V lost 4 bases, and 13 bases had no gene match. CDR3 region: CASSSMLVGGRSYEQYF. Written as DNA, the CDR3 is TGTGCCAGCAGCTCCATGCTAGTGGGGGGGAGGTCCTACGAGCAGTACTTC.

The chain employs TRBV6-1 and TRBJ2-5; the match to TRBD1 covers 9 bases. CDR3 size: 18 residues. Germline V lookup: CDR1 MNHNS, CDR2 SASEGT. J lost 2 bases, V lost 6 bases, and 16 bases had no gene match. The CDR3 nucleotides read TGTGCCAGCAGACCCGGGGGCCTGGGACAGGGCTCACAAGAGACCCAGTACTTC. Encoded protein: CASRPGGLGQGSQETQYF.

This clonotype occurred many times. This CDR3 reads CASHGLAGGPTGDTQYF. The CDR3 DNA is TGCGCCAGCCACGGACTAGCGGGGGGGCCAACGGGAGATACGCAGTATTTT. The chain links TRBV5-1 to TRBJ2-3; 15 nucleotides line up with TRBD2. J gave up 5 bases and V 7 bases, and 11 bases lay outside the gene matches. This CDR3 has 17 residues. Germline V CDR1 and CDR2: SGHRS, YFSETQ.

This clonotype occurred a few times. The rearrangement uses TRBV30 and TRBJ1-2; TRBD1 aligns across 7 bases. With V trimmed by 3 bases and J by 8 bases, 9 bases remained unmatched. CDR1 GTSNPN and CDR2 SVGIG come from the germline V gene (reference sequence). This CDR3 spans 13 amino acids. CDR3 region: CAWSGNRGRGYTF. CDR3 DNA sequence: TGTGCCTGGAGCGGAAACAGGGGTAGAGGCTACACCTTC.

This clonotype was counted between two and nine times. A much bigger clone sits one base away, suggesting this may be a read error. This chain links TRBV28 with TRBJ2-4, with D tentatively TRBD2 (6 bases). This CDR3 comprises 20 residues. Germline V gene sequence: CDR1 MDHEN, CDR2 SYDVKM. CDR3 residues: CASSHSWAGLPLLAKNIKYF. CDR3 DNA: TGTGCCAGCAGTCACTCTTGGGCGGGCCTACCATTACTAGCCAAAAACATTAAGTACTTC.